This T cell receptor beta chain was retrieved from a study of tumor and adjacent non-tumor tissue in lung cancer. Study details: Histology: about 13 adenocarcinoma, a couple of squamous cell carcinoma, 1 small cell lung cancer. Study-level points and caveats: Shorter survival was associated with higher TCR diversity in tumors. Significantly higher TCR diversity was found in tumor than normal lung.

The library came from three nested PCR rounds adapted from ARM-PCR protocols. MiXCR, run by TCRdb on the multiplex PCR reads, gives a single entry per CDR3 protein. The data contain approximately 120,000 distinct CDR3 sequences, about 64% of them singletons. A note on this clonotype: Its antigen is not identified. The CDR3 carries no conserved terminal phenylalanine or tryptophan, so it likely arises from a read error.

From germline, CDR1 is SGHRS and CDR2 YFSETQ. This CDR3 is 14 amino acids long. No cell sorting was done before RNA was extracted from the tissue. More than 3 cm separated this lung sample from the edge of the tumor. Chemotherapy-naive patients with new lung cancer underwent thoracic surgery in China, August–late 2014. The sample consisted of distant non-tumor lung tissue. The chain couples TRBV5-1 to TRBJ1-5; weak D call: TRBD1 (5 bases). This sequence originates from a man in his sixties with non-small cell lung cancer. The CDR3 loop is CASSLEGNDQHQHY. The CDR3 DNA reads TGCGCCAGCAGCTTGGAGGGGAACGATCAGCACCAGCATTAT.